Listed below are T cell receptor beta chains from one sample, sequenced in a study of blood T cell repertoires in COVID-19. Libraries were prepared by immunoSEQ multiplex PCR; TCRdb keeps only in-frame clonotypes and omits some of them. This sample carries approximately 350,000 clones, about 88% of them seen once, and the ten largest clones take 5.5% to 7.5%. The sample taken for sequencing was peripheral blood. These receptors were taken from a woman in her seventies with COVID-19, enrolled during active disease. Each CDR3 is given with its conserved first and last residue.

CATGDRGGYEQYF	TRBV19	TRBJ2-7
CSVVGGTEAFF	TRBV29-1	TRBJ1-1
CASSTRDSILDFYEQYF	TRBV28	TRBJ2-7
CASSEQAGSNTGELFF	TRBV2	TRBJ2-2
CASSQELGAQETQYF	TRBV4-3	TRBJ2-5
CASSLQTGGLDEQYF	TRBV28	TRBJ2-7
CAWSLEGPISGNTIYF	TRBV30	TRBJ1-3
CAWGLQGGDGAFF	TRBV30	TRBJ1-1
CASLGQANTEALF	TRBV3-1/TRBV3-2	TRBJ1-1
CASSLASPEKLFF	TRBV7-9	TRBJ1-4
CASSSLQGAIDTEAFF	TRBV6-6	TRBJ1-1
CATAGQGRNEQFF	TRBV12-3/TRBV12-4	TRBJ2-1
CASSPNVGRHTGAFF	TRBV18	TRBJ1-1
CASSQGRAANSPLHF	TRBV3-1/TRBV3-2	TRBJ1-6
CASSLDRGSGNTIYF	TRBV6-5	TRBJ1-3
CASATSGGQTDTQYF	TRBV19	TRBJ2-3
CASSIAAGNTEAFF	TRBV19	TRBJ1-1
CASSLVAGARGSPLHF	TRBV5-4	TRBJ1-6
CASSWGGNEQFF	TRBV5-6	TRBJ2-1
CASSVTTGGGNQPQHF	TRBV19	TRBJ1-5
CASSQPLAGQPDGYTF	TRBV4-1	TRBJ1-2
CASSQGQGAGETQYF	TRBV5-1	TRBJ2-5
CASSPPSGGSYNEQFF	TRBV7-9	TRBJ2-1
CSAPSPYGYTF	TRBV29-1	TRBJ1-2
CASKGGNQPQHF	TRBV27	TRBJ1-5
CASSQDMPRENTGELFF	TRBV3-1/TRBV3-2	TRBJ2-2
CARRSGSGTDTQYF	TRBV30	TRBJ2-3
CASSAGPANEQYF	TRBV18	TRBJ2-7
CASSRGDGGTNTEAFF	TRBV5-1	TRBJ1-1
CATSPRGQGTSGYTF	TRBV15	TRBJ1-2
CASSQERSGGTEAFF	TRBV4-1	TRBJ1-1
CSSRAGYGYTF	TRBV20-1	TRBJ1-2
CASSLKPRGDDGNTIYF	TRBV5-1	TRBJ1-3
CASSYQTGSYGYTF	TRBV6-5	TRBJ1-2
CASSRLLAGGPETQYF	TRBV18	TRBJ2-5
CASSLVAGFTPEAFF	TRBV7-2	TRBJ1-1
CASSEGSGTYEQYF	TRBV6-1	TRBJ2-7
CASRRGTNEKLFF	TRBV7-9	TRBJ1-4
CASSYRIGAGNYGYTF	TRBV6-5	TRBJ1-2
CASSFSGSSGGARDTQYF	TRBV7-2	TRBJ2-3
CASSYPKGGLELTNEKLFF	TRBV27	TRBJ1-4
CATQTASTDTQYF	TRBV24-1	TRBJ2-3
CASSFRGETQYF	TRBV7-2	TRBJ2-5
CASSFGGSNNEQFF	TRBV11-3	TRBJ2-1
CAWEREGGMNTEAFF	TRBV30	TRBJ1-1
CASSQGSWVGLGYGYTF	TRBV7-8	TRBJ1-2
CASSLSGGNGYTF	TRBV5-1	TRBJ1-2
CASSEGQGTYNEQFF	TRBV5-1	TRBJ2-1
CASSQAAGAYEQYF	TRBV4-3	TRBJ2-7